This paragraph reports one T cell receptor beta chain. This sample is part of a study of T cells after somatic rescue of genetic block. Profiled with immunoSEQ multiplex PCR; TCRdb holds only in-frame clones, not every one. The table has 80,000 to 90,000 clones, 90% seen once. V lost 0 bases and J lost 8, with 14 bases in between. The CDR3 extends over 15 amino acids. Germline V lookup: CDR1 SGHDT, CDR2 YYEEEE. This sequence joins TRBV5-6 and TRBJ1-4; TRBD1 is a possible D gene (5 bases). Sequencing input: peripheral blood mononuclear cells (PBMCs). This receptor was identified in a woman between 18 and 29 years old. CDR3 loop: CASSLEGSRMEKLFF. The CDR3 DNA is TGTGCCAGCAGCTTGGAGGGGAGTAGGATGGAAAAACTGTTTTTT.